Listed below are T cell receptor beta chains from one sample, sequenced in a study of T cells in Graves' hyperthyroidism and ophthalmopathy. One entry per CDR3 protein results from TCRdb running MiXCR on the multiplex PCR reads. The table has under 650,000 distinct CDR3 sequences, about a sixth seen once. Material for sequencing was blood. The receptors here all came from a woman aged 25 to 45 with Graves' hyperthyroidism. Both conserved end residues are part of each CDR3. Fields, in order: D gene, V gene, J gene, clone size, CDR3 DNA, CDR3 protein. The D gene is left open where the match is weak. Clone size is given for some rows only: seen once, a few or many times, or a class if the clone is expanded.

d_gene: TRBD2; v_gene: TRBV11-3; j_gene: TRBJ2-3; abundance: few; CDR3nt: TGTGCCAGCAGCTGGGCGGGAGGAAGAGATACGCAGTATTTT; CDR3aa: CASSWAGGRDTQYF
d_gene: TRBD1; v_gene: TRBV20-1; j_gene: TRBJ2-7; abundance: NA; CDR3nt: TGCAGTGCATTAGGACAGGTTATCTACGAGCAGTACTTC; CDR3aa: CSALGQVIYEQYF
d_gene: TRBD1; v_gene: TRBV20-1; j_gene: TRBJ1-2; abundance: many; CDR3nt: TGCAGTGCTCGAGAACAGGGGAACTATGGCTACACCTTC; CDR3aa: CSAREQGNYGYTF
d_gene: TRBD1; v_gene: TRBV6-2/TRBV6-3; j_gene: TRBJ2-7; abundance: many; CDR3nt: TGTGCCAGCAGCAAAGGACAGGCCTACGAGCAGTACTTC; CDR3aa: CASSKGQAYEQYF
d_gene: NA; v_gene: TRBV29-1; j_gene: TRBJ1-1; abundance: few; CDR3nt: TGCAGCGTTGATGTGAACACTGAAGCTTTCTTT; CDR3aa: CSVDVNTEAFF
d_gene: TRBD2; v_gene: TRBV7-9; j_gene: TRBJ2-1; abundance: NA; CDR3nt: TGTGCCAGCAGTCGAGCGGGACTAATAAGGAATGAGCAGTTCTTC; CDR3aa: CASSRAGLIRNEQFF
d_gene: NA; v_gene: TRBV19; j_gene: TRBJ2-5; abundance: NA; CDR3nt: TGTGCCAGTAGTCCCGAAATAACTAGCACCGAGACCCAGTACTTC; CDR3aa: CASSPEITSTETQYF
d_gene: NA; v_gene: TRBV19; j_gene: TRBJ1-2; abundance: many; CDR3nt: TGTGCCACCGCCGACAGATCTCATGGCTACACCTTC; CDR3aa: CATADRSHGYTF
d_gene: NA; v_gene: TRBV30; j_gene: TRBJ1-6; abundance: many; CDR3nt: TGTGCCTGGAGTATGTTCGGTTCACCCCTCCACTTT; CDR3aa: CAWSMFGSPLHF
d_gene: TRBD2; v_gene: TRBV27; j_gene: TRBJ2-7; abundance: many; CDR3nt: TGTGCCAGCAGACCGACTAGCCGCTACGAGCAGTACTTC; CDR3aa: CASRPTSRYEQYF
d_gene: TRBD1; v_gene: TRBV6-1; j_gene: TRBJ1-2; abundance: few; CDR3nt: TGTGCCAGCAGGATACAGGGGGCCTATGGCTACACCTTC; CDR3aa: CASRIQGAYGYTF
d_gene: NA; v_gene: TRBV4-1; j_gene: TRBJ2-5; abundance: few; CDR3nt: TGCGCCAGCAGCCAAATCACAGGGCAAGAGACCCAGTACTTC; CDR3aa: CASSQITGQETQYF
d_gene: TRBD2; v_gene: TRBV7-3; j_gene: TRBJ2-1; abundance: many; CDR3nt: TGTGCCAGCAGCGAGAAGCGGGAGGCAGGGAATGAGCAGTTCTTC; CDR3aa: CASSEKREAGNEQFF
d_gene: TRBD2; v_gene: TRBV15; j_gene: TRBJ2-7; abundance: few; CDR3nt: TGTGCCACCAGCAGAGATTTTCCGGCTAGCGGGCACTACGAGCAGTACTTC; CDR3aa: CATSRDFPASGHYEQYF
d_gene: NA; v_gene: TRBV4-3; j_gene: TRBJ2-3; abundance: NA; CDR3nt: TGCGCCAGCAGCCAAGAAAAGGGTTACGCAGATACGCAGTATTTT; CDR3aa: CASSQEKGYADTQYF
d_gene: TRBD1; v_gene: TRBV14; j_gene: TRBJ2-7; abundance: many; CDR3nt: TGTGCCAGCAGCCAAGCTCTCGGGACAGGCTACGAGCAGTACTTC; CDR3aa: CASSQALGTGYEQYF
d_gene: TRBD1; v_gene: TRBV27; j_gene: TRBJ2-7; abundance: many; CDR3nt: TGTGCCGTCAGGGGACAGGGGCGCTACGAGCAGTACTTC; CDR3aa: CAVRGQGRYEQYF
d_gene: NA; v_gene: TRBV2; j_gene: TRBJ1-1; abundance: many; CDR3nt: TGTGCCAGCGGGCTCTGGGGGTCACGCACTGAAGCTTTCTTT; CDR3aa: CASGLWGSRTEAFF
d_gene: NA; v_gene: TRBV14; j_gene: TRBJ1-1; abundance: NA; CDR3nt: TGTGCCAGCAGCCCTTTCAAACTTATGAACACTGAAGCTTTCTTT; CDR3aa: CASSPFKLMNTEAFF
d_gene: NA; v_gene: TRBV19; j_gene: TRBJ2-7; abundance: NA; CDR3nt: TGTGCCAGTAGTATACAGGGTGCCCTCGACGAGCAGTACTTC; CDR3aa: CASSIQGALDEQYF
d_gene: TRBD1; v_gene: TRBV6-2/TRBV6-3; j_gene: TRBJ2-7; abundance: many; CDR3nt: TGTGCCAGCAGTTATTTCGGGACAGCTACCTACGAGCAGTACTTC; CDR3aa: CASSYFGTATYEQYF
d_gene: NA; v_gene: TRBV5-1; j_gene: TRBJ1-1; abundance: many; CDR3nt: TGCGCCAGCAGCTTGGGGGTCGGGTACACTGAAGCTTTCTTT; CDR3aa: CASSLGVGYTEAFF
d_gene: TRBD1; v_gene: TRBV2; j_gene: TRBJ1-1; abundance: many; CDR3nt: TGTGCCAGCAGGGGACAGGTTCTCATGAACACTGAAGCTTTCTTT; CDR3aa: CASRGQVLMNTEAFF
d_gene: NA; v_gene: TRBV7-8; j_gene: TRBJ1-6; abundance: NA; CDR3nt: TGTGCCAGCAGCTTACAGTATCAAGGCAATTCACCCCTCCACTTT; CDR3aa: CASSLQYQGNSPLHF
d_gene: NA; v_gene: TRBV28; j_gene: TRBJ1-1; abundance: once; CDR3nt: TGTGCCACCATTCCGACGGAAAACACTGAAGCTTTCTTT; CDR3aa: CATIPTENTEAFF
d_gene: NA; v_gene: TRBV3-1; j_gene: TRBJ2-7; abundance: many; CDR3nt: TGTGCCAGCAGCCAACCGGGACCCTACGAGCAGTACTTC; CDR3aa: CASSQPGPYEQYF
d_gene: NA; v_gene: TRBV19; j_gene: TRBJ2-2; abundance: NA; CDR3nt: TGTGCCAGTAGCCCCGACAGTTTCACCGGGGAGCTGTCTTTT; CDR3aa: CASSPDSFTGELSF
d_gene: NA; v_gene: TRBV20-1; j_gene: TRBJ2-7; abundance: many; CDR3nt: TGCAGTGCTAGAGAAAGGGACTCCTACGAGCAGTACTTC; CDR3aa: CSARERDSYEQYF
d_gene: NA; v_gene: TRBV7-9; j_gene: TRBJ2-5; abundance: many; CDR3nt: TGTGCCACCAACCCCACCCAAGAGACCCAGTACTTC; CDR3aa: CATNPTQETQYF
d_gene: TRBD2; v_gene: TRBV12-3/TRBV12-4; j_gene: TRBJ2-1; abundance: many; CDR3nt: TGTGCCAGCAGTTTACAGCGGGAGTTCAATGAGCAGTTCTTC; CDR3aa: CASSLQREFNEQFF
d_gene: NA; v_gene: TRBV12-3/TRBV12-4; j_gene: TRBJ2-7; abundance: few; CDR3nt: TGTGCCAGCAGGGACAGTGGGGACTACGAGCAGTACTTC; CDR3aa: CASRDSGDYEQYF
d_gene: NA; v_gene: TRBV3-1; j_gene: TRBJ1-5; abundance: NA; CDR3nt: TGTGCCAGCAGCCAAGGGGTGGCTGCGCCCCAGCATTTT; CDR3aa: CASSQGVAAPQHF
d_gene: NA; v_gene: TRBV11-3; j_gene: TRBJ1-3; abundance: many; CDR3nt: TGTGCCAGCAGCTGGAGATCTGGAAACACCATATATTTT; CDR3aa: CASSWRSGNTIYF
d_gene: NA; v_gene: TRBV4-1; j_gene: TRBJ1-5; abundance: few; CDR3nt: TGCGCCAGCAGACCTTCGACGGCTCGGGGTCAGCCCCAGCATTTT; CDR3aa: CASRPSTARGQPQHF
d_gene: TRBD1; v_gene: TRBV5-1; j_gene: TRBJ2-1; abundance: many; CDR3nt: TGCGCCAGCAGCTTGGGGGACAGGGGCGGATACAATGAGCAGTTCTTC; CDR3aa: CASSLGDRGGYNEQFF
d_gene: NA; v_gene: TRBV20-1; j_gene: TRBJ2-2; abundance: NA; CDR3nt: TGCAGTGCCCGACGAGGACTGGACACCGGGGAGCTGTTTTTT; CDR3aa: CSARRGLDTGELFF
d_gene: NA; v_gene: TRBV12-3/TRBV12-4; j_gene: TRBJ1-5; abundance: NA; CDR3nt: TGTGCCAGCAGTGGGGGGGGGGGCAAACAGCCCCAGCATTTT; CDR3aa: CASSGGGGKQPQHF
d_gene: TRBD1; v_gene: TRBV5-5; j_gene: TRBJ1-1; abundance: many; CDR3nt: TGTGCCAGCAGCCCCCGGGACAGAAAAGCTTTCTTT; CDR3aa: CASSPRDRKAFF
d_gene: NA; v_gene: TRBV12-3/TRBV12-4; j_gene: TRBJ1-1; abundance: many; CDR3nt: TGTGCCAGCAGTCCCACTATGAACATGAACACTGAAGCTTTCTTT; CDR3aa: CASSPTMNMNTEAFF
d_gene: NA; v_gene: TRBV6-1; j_gene: TRBJ2-7; abundance: few; CDR3nt: TGTGCCAGCAGAACACTTTGGACAGCCACATCCTACGAGCAGTACTTC; CDR3aa: CASRTLWTATSYEQYF
d_gene: NA; v_gene: TRBV6-1; j_gene: TRBJ2-7; abundance: NA; CDR3nt: TGTGCCAGCGGTAGGGGTAAGGGAATCGAGCAGTACTTC; CDR3aa: CASGRGKGIEQYF
d_gene: NA; v_gene: TRBV20-1; j_gene: TRBJ2-3; abundance: NA; CDR3nt: TGCAGTGCTTTCGACGGCAGCACAGATACGCAGTATTTT; CDR3aa: CSAFDGSTDTQYF
d_gene: NA; v_gene: TRBV6-1; j_gene: TRBJ2-7; abundance: many; CDR3nt: TGTGCCAGCAAAGGGTTGCGGGACGAGCAGTACTTC; CDR3aa: CASKGLRDEQYF
d_gene: NA; v_gene: TRBV28; j_gene: TRBJ1-2; abundance: many; CDR3nt: TGTGCCAGCAGTGTCTCCGGGACAAGCGTCTATGGCTACACCTTC; CDR3aa: CASSVSGTSVYGYTF
d_gene: NA; v_gene: TRBV18; j_gene: TRBJ2-1; abundance: many; CDR3nt: TGTGCCAGCTCACCCGACGGGATCTCATACAATGAGCAGTTCTTC; CDR3aa: CASSPDGISYNEQFF
d_gene: NA; v_gene: TRBV19; j_gene: TRBJ1-5; abundance: few; CDR3nt: TGTGCCAGTAGTACTCCGGGCTCTCCTTTCCGGCAGCCCCAGCATTTT; CDR3aa: CASSTPGSPFRQPQHF
d_gene: NA; v_gene: TRBV6-1; j_gene: TRBJ2-1; abundance: NA; CDR3nt: TGTGCCAGCAGTTACCCCACGCCCGATGAGCAGTTCTTC; CDR3aa: CASSYPTPDEQFF
d_gene: NA; v_gene: TRBV11-2; j_gene: TRBJ2-7; abundance: NA; CDR3nt: TGTGCCAGCAGCTTAGTTTCCAGGCTAGCGCCCGAGCAGTACTTC; CDR3aa: CASSLVSRLAPEQYF
d_gene: NA; v_gene: TRBV11-2; j_gene: TRBJ2-7; abundance: many; CDR3nt: TGTGCCAGCAGCCCATCCCCAGGCCTCTCCTACGAGCAGTACTTC; CDR3aa: CASSPSPGLSYEQYF